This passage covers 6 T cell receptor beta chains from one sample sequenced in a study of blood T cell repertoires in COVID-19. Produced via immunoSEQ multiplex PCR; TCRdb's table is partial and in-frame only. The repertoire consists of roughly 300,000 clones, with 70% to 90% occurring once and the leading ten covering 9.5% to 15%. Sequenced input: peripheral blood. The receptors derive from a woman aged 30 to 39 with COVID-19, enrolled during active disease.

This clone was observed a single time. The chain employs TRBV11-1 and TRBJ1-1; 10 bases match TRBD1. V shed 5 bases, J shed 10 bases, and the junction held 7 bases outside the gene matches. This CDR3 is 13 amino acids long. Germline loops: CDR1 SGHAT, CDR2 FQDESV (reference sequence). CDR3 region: CASSADRGRSAFF. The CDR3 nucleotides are TGTGCCAGCAGCGCAGACAGGGGGCGCTCAGCTTTCTTT.

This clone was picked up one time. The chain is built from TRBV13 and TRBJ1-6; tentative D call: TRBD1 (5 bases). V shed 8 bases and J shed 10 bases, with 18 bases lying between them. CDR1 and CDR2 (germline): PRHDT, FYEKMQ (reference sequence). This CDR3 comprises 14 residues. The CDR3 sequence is CASLRAGRGSPLHF. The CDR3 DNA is TGTGCCAGCCTTCGAGCAGGGCGAGGCTCACCCCTCCACTTT.

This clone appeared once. CDR3 bases: TGTGCCACAGGGGGGTTGAGAGAGACCCAGTACTTC. It encodes CATGGLRETQYF. This chain links TRBV10-3 with TRBJ2-5; a weak D match, TRBD1 (7 bases). V dropped 10 bases and J dropped 4 bases, with 13 bases sitting between them. The CDR3 is made up of 12 amino acids. Germline CDR1 and CDR2: ENHRY and SYGVKD.

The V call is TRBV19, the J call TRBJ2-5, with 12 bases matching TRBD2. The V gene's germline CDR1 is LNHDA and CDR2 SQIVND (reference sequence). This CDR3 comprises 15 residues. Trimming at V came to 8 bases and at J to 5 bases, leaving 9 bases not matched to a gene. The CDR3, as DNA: TGTGCCAGTTCAAGGACTAGCGGGGTTGGGGAGACCCAGTACTTC. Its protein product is CASSRTSGVGETQYF.

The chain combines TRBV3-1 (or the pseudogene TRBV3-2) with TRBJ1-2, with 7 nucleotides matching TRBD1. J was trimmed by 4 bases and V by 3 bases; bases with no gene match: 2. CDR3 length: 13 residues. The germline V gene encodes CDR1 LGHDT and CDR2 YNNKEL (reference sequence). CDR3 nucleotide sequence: TGTGCCAGCAGCCAGGGACAGTCCTATGGCTACACCTTC. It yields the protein CASSQGQSYGYTF.

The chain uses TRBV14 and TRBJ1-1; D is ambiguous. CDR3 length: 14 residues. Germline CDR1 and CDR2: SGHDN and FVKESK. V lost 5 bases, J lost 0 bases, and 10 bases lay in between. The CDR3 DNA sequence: TGTGCCAGCAGCGAACTTAATATGAACACTGAAGCTTTCTTT. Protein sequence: CASSELNMNTEAFF.